This T cell receptor beta chain emerged from a study of T cells in Graves' hyperthyroidism and ophthalmopathy. Looking at the study overall: Peripheral blood collection took place at initial diagnosis, before any treatment.

Template material for amplifying TCR beta CDR3 regions consisted of RNA transcripts. A first-round RT-PCR of the TCR CDR3 used the HTBI primer set. TCRdb recomputed calls from the multiplex PCR reads with MiXCR, one row per CDR3 protein. Of about 290,000 distinct CDR3 sequences listed, approximately 15% are singletons. Every diagnosis used clinical symptoms, serum thyroxine and TRAb, thyroid ultrasound and orbital computed tomography. The PBMCs had their origin in 10 ml of fresh peripheral blood. With 2 bases clipped from V and 5 bases from J, the junction kept 4 bases outside the gene matches. This CDR3 has 15 amino acids. The germline V gene encodes CDR1 MGHDK and CDR2 SYGVNS.

Material: blood. This receptor was identified in a man aged 25 to 45 with Graves' hyperthyroidism. This sequence joins TRBV25-1 and TRBJ2-5; 11 positions match TRBD2. CDR3 bases: TGTGCCAGCAGTGAAGGGGTAGCGGGAGGGGAGACCCAGTACTTC. Encoded protein: CASSEGVAGGETQYF.